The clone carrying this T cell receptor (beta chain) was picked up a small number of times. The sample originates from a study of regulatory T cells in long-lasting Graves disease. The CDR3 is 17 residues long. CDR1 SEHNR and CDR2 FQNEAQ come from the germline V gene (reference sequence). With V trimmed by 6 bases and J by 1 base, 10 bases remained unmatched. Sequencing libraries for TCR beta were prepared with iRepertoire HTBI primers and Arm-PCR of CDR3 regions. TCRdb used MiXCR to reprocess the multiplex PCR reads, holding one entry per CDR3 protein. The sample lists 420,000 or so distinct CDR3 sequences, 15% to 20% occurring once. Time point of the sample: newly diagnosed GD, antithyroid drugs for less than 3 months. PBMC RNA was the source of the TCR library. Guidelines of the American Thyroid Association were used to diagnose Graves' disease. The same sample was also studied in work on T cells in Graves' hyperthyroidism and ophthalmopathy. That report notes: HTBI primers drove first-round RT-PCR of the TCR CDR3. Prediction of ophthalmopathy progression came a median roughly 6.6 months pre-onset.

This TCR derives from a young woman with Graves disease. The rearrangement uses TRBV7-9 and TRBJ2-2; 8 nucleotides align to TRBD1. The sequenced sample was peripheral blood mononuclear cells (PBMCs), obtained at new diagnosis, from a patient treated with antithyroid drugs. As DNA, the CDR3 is TGTGCCAGCAGGATCATCATCAGGGGGCGGAACACCGGGGAGCTGTTTTTT. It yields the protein CASRIIIRGRNTGELFF.